Detailed here is one T cell receptor beta chain. This specimen belongs to a study of blood T cell repertoires in COVID-19. Study at large: Nucleic acid was either cDNA or gDNA, and it came from T cells, B-cell-depleted T cells, or PBMCs.

Those who participated ranged in age from roughly 18 to 90 years and resided in about two dozen US areas. Participant-given clinical history determined each cohort assignment. Original handling: The authors estimated nucleated cell counts from reference gene primer amplification. Using immunoSEQ multiplex PCR, the repertoire was profiled, and TCRdb retains in-frame clones only, with some absent. V, J and clone size are those of that table, while D and trimming were read from the DNA. The table has approximately 250,000 clones, around four fifths seen once. The source material was PBMCs or T cells enriched from blood (not recorded which). This sequence originates from a middle-aged man who had recovered from COVID-19.

The CDR3 nucleotides read TGTGCCAGCAGCTTAGCCCAGGGCTATGGCTACACCTTC. Amino acid sequence: CASSLAQGYGYTF. The rearrangement uses TRBV11-2 and TRBJ1-2; D perhaps matches TRBD1 (5 bases). V dropped 1 base and J dropped 4 bases, with 7 bases sitting between them. Germline V gives CDR1 SGHAT, CDR2 FQNNGV. The CDR3 is 13 residues long.